Shown below are 3 T cell receptor beta chains from a single sample sequenced in a study of brain T cells in children with intractable seizures. Using immunoSEQ multiplex PCR, the repertoire was profiled, and TCRdb retains in-frame clones only, with some absent. Here the sample spans about 120,000 clones, roughly 92% being singletons. Sample: peripheral blood, taken at surgery. The origin of the receptors is a boy in the first two years of life with hemimegalencephaly and intractable seizures.

V gene TRBV29-1 combines with J gene TRBJ2-2, with unresolved D. Germline V CDR1 and CDR2: SQVTM, ANQGSEA. The CDR3 sequence is 13 residues long. Trimming stripped 0 bases from V and 6 bases from J, with 8 bases between. Written as DNA, the CDR3 is TGCAGCGTTGAAGAGTTCATCCCCGGGGAGCTGTTTTTT. This codes for CSVEEFIPGELFF.

In its sample, this clone was seen once. This rearrangement joins TRBV29-1 to TRBJ2-7, with a tentative D call TRBD1 (6 bases). This CDR3 spans 13 amino acids. Trimming took off 0 bases at V and 0 bases at J, with 6 bases between the two ends. CDR1 is SQVTM and CDR2 is ANQGSEA in the germline V gene. This CDR3 reads CSVEEDSSYEQYF. The DNA for the CDR3 is TGCAGCGTTGAAGAGGACAGCTCCTACGAGCAGTACTTC.

J is TRBJ2-3 and V is TRBV7-2; D gene ambiguous. CDR3 length: 12 residues. V was pared by 5 bases and J by 4 bases, with 7 bases between. Germline CDR1 and CDR2: SGHTA and FQGNSA. The CDR3 reads CASSLGPDTQYF. The CDR3 DNA follows: TGTGCCAGCAGCCTTGGGCCAGATACGCAGTATTTT.